These 2 T cell receptor beta chains were sequenced from one sample in a study of blood T cell repertoires in COVID-19. Data came from immunoSEQ multiplex PCR; TCRdb stores just in-frame clones and leaves some out. The sample includes about 85,000 clones, 85% to 90% of them seen just once. Material for sequencing was peripheral blood. These receptors were collected from an elderly woman with active or convalescent COVID-19.

J is TRBJ1-1 and V is TRBV6-5; D unclear. V shed 4 bases and J shed 0 bases, with 6 bases lying between them. CDR3 length equals 13 residues. Germline lookup yields CDR1 MNHEY and CDR2 SVGAGI. CDR3 sequence (DNA): TGTGCCAGCAGTTCTTCAGTGAACACTGAAGCTTTCTTT. Amino acids: CASSSSVNTEAFF.

The gene calls are TRBV6-2 or TRBV6-3 and TRBJ2-7; 9 bases agree with TRBD2. From germline, CDR1 is MNHEY and CDR2 SVGEGT. V shed 4 bases and J 5 bases; nucleotides not matched to a gene: 18. This CDR3 has 18 amino acids. The CDR3 bases are TGTGCCAGCAGTTTTTCTTACCTTAGCGGGAGCCTTCCCCACGAGCAGTACTTC. This translates into CASSFSYLSGSLPHEQYF.